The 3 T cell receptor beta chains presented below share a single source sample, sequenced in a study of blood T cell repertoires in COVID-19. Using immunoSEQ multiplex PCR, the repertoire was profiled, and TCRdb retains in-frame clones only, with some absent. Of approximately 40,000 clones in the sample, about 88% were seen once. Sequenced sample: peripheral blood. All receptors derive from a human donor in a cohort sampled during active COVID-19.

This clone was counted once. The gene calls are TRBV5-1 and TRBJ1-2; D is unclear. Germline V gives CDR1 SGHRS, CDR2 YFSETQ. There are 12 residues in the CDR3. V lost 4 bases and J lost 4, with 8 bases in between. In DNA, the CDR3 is TGCGCCAGCAGCGAGGGTGCCTATGGCTACACCTTC. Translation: CASSEGAYGYTF.

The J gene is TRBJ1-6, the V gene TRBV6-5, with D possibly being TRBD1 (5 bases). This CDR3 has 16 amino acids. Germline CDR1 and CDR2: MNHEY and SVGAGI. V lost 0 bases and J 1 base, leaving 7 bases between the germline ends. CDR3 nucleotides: TGTGCCAGCAGTTACTCGGGGGGATCCTATAATTCACCCCTCCACTTT. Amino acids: CASSYSGGSYNSPLHF.

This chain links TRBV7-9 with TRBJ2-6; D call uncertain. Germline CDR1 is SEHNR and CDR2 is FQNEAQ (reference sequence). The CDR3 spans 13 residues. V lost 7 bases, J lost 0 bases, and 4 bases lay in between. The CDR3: CASTLSGANVLTF. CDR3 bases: TGTGCCAGCACCCTCTCTGGGGCCAACGTCCTGACTTTC.